This entry describes one T cell receptor beta chain. The antigen is undetermined. A v3.0 immunoSEQ assay was performed at survey level. Libraries were prepared by immunoSEQ multiplex PCR; TCRdb keeps only in-frame clonotypes and omits some of them. The sample has approximately 17,000 clones; about four fifths are singletons. The data stem from a study of long-term antiretroviral therapy in people with HIV. Study as a whole: The study's earliest collections predate the 2015 immediate-ART recommendation by about a decade. General study findings and limits: HIV repertoires spanned tighter CDR3 length ranges than controls did. Gathering of blood took place between about 2003 and 2018, possibly under older ART regimens.

Every donor had one or more pre-ART and two or more post-ART PBMC samples. The germline V gene encodes CDR1 SEHNR and CDR2 FQNEAQ (reference sequence). The CDR3 contains 16 residues. Trimming shortened V by 1 base and J by 3 bases, and 13 bases separated the two germline ends. This material consisted of unsorted PBMCs, taken more than 3.1 years after starting antiretroviral therapy. This receptor was identified in a woman aged 40-49 years with HIV. This rearrangement joins TRBV7-9 to TRBJ2-4; TRBD1 is a possible D gene (5 bases). The CDR3 DNA follows: TGTGCCAGCAGCTTAGGGGCAGGGCTTGACAAAAACATTCAGTACTTC. This encodes CASSLGAGLDKNIQYF.